These 27 T cell receptor beta chains were all obtained from the same sample, sequenced in a study of CXCR3-negative and CXCR3-positive naive CD8 T cells. Via 5' RACE with UMI labels, TRB cDNA libraries were prepared. TCRdb reprocessed the 5' RACE reads and stores each CDR3 protein as one record, lacking DNA. The sample data list 46,000 or so distinct CDR3 sequences. The sequenced sample was naive CXCR3- CD8+ T cells from blood. Subset described: CD45RO-CCR7+CD27+CD95- naive CD8+ T cells lacking CXCR3 (TNR3-). The source of these receptors is a human donor in good health. Some clones in this sample may be carry-over from other donors' samples.

CDR3 sequence reads: CASGTEDSNQPQHF. V and J are TRBV6-6 and TRBJ1-5; the TCRdb D gene call, TRBD1, has no DNA to confirm it. CDR3 length: 14 amino acids. The germline CDR1 and CDR2 sequences are MNHNY and SVGAGI (reference sequence).

The rearrangement links TRBV7-2 to TRBJ2-7. The germline gives CDR1 SGHTA, CDR2 FQGNSA. The CDR3 totals 11 residues. The CDR3 sequence: CASSLGREQYF.

The gene calls are TRBV7-9 and TRBJ2-2. Per germline, CDR1 SEHNR and CDR2 FQNEAQ (reference sequence). The CDR3 is 15 amino acids. Here the CDR3 reads CASSLAIGEAGELFF.

The chain employs TRBV28 and TRBJ2-3. CDR1 and CDR2 (germline): MDHEN, SYDVKM. This CDR3 contains 14 residues. CDR3 sequence reads: CATLDDKGTDTQYF.

The gene calls are TRBV29-1 and TRBJ2-7. Germline assignment: CDR1 SQVTM and CDR2 ANQGSEA. CDR3 length: 12 amino acids. CDR3 sequence reads: CSVEQPPYEQYF.

The CDR3 here is CSARSPSNNEQFF. The rearrangement joins TRBV20-1 to TRBJ2-1. CDR1 and CDR2 from the germline V gene are DFQATT and SNEGSKA (reference sequence). This CDR3 spans 13 amino acids.

This chain joins TRBV28 and TRBJ2-3; absent DNA, TCRdb's TRBD2 call cannot be checked. The CDR3 is 17 residues long. Germline-derived CDR1 and CDR2 are MDHEN and SYDVKM. CDR3 amino acids: CASSGALGRRGTDTQYF.

The chain carries TRBV5-1 and TRBJ2-1; TCRdb's assignment of TRBD1 cannot be checked, as there is no DNA. Germline values: CDR1 SGHRS, CDR2 YFSETQ. The CDR3 is 16 amino acids. This CDR3 reads CASSSTSGEAYNEQFF.

The V gene is TRBV6-6, the J gene TRBJ2-3; TCRdb outputs TRBD1, but without DNA this stays unchecked. Germline V lookup: CDR1 MNHNY, CDR2 SVGAGI (reference sequence). The CDR3 spans 16 residues. CDR3 residues: CASSYGVGPSGDTQYF.

The chain uses TRBV7-9 and TRBJ2-3; TCRdb proposes TRBD2, but this gene call is untestable without DNA. This CDR3 has 16 amino acids. Germline lookup yields CDR1 SEHNR and CDR2 FQNEAQ (reference sequence). The CDR3 region is CASSSPRAPGTDTQYF.

The chain has TRBV7-6 and TRBJ2-2. Germline CDR1 and CDR2: SGHVS and FNYEAQ. The CDR3 loop spans 12 amino acids. CDR3 loop: CASSHNTGELFF.

The gene calls are TRBV7-6 and TRBJ2-7; the D call from TCRdb, TRBD1, cannot be confirmed without DNA. From germline, CDR1 is SGHVS and CDR2 FNYEAQ. CDR3 length equals 13 residues. The CDR3 loop is CASSLASGDEQYF.

V and J are TRBV23-1 and TRBJ1-5. TRBV23-1 is recorded as an ORF, its role being uncertain. This CDR3 comprises 16 residues. The chain's CDR3 is CASSQSQLTPNQPQHF.

The V gene is TRBV27, the J gene TRBJ2-7. This CDR3 comprises 13 residues. Germline V lookup: CDR1 MNHEY, CDR2 SMNVEV (reference sequence). CDR3 residues: CASSLSYSYEQYF.

V gene TRBV21-1 combines with J gene TRBJ1-2; the D call from TCRdb, TRBD1, cannot be confirmed without DNA. TRBV21-1 is shown as a pseudogene. This CDR3 region has 18 residues. The CDR3 sequence is CASSKDGAGEVIPDGYTF.

The V gene is TRBV6-2 or TRBV6-3, the J gene TRBJ2-2; there is no DNA to check the TCRdb D call of TRBD1. CDR3 size: 14 residues. Germline lookup yields CDR1 MNHEY and CDR2 SVGEGT. CDR3 region: CASSYGGLAGELFF.

This sequence joins TRBV28 and TRBJ2-1; TCRdb lists TRBD1, though no DNA is available to test this call. The CDR3 totals 15 residues. The germline V gene encodes CDR1 MDHEN and CDR2 SYDVKM. Here the CDR3 reads CASTIEGSGYNEQFF.

This chain joins TRBV29-1 and TRBJ2-2; TCRdb returns TRBD2, unconfirmable since there is no DNA. The CDR3 sequence is 14 residues long. CDR1 SQVTM and CDR2 ANQGSEA come from the germline V gene. CDR3 sequence reads: CSVDEGGMAGELFF.

The rearrangement uses TRBV25-1 and TRBJ1-5; TCRdb names TRBD1, which stays unverified in the absence of DNA. The CDR3 covers 23 residues. CDR1 is MGHDK and CDR2 is SYGVNS in the germline V gene. CDR3 in amino acids: CASSELEDRSNRPTPYSNQPQHF.

The chain has TRBV10-1 and TRBJ1-5; TCRdb names TRBD1, which stays unverified in the absence of DNA. The V gene's germline CDR1 is WNHNN and CDR2 SYGVQD (reference sequence). This CDR3 has 19 residues. CDR3 amino acids: CASSCAGQGQTFSNQPQHF.

The genes are TRBV7-9 and TRBJ1-6; lacking DNA, the TRBD1 call made by TCRdb goes unchecked. This CDR3 has 14 amino acids. From germline, CDR1 is SEHNR and CDR2 FQNEAQ (reference sequence). The chain's CDR3 is CASSLGQGDPPLHF.

The chain joins TRBV10-3 to TRBJ2-1; TCRdb outputs TRBD2, but without DNA this stays unchecked. The CDR3 has 14 amino acids. Germline V gives CDR1 ENHRY, CDR2 SYGVKD. This chain's CDR3 is CAISESKMEDEQFF.

This chain uses TRBV9 with TRBJ2-2. Germline V lookup: CDR1 SGDLS, CDR2 YYNGEE. This CDR3 has 17 amino acids. The CDR3 is CASSVNPASSNTGELFF.

This chain links TRBV3-1 with TRBJ1-2. Germline CDR1 and CDR2: LGHDT and YNNKEL (reference sequence). The CDR3 loop spans 16 amino acids. This chain's CDR3 is CASSPDGRRGDYGYTF.

The chain couples TRBV28 to TRBJ2-2. The V gene's germline CDR1 is MDHEN and CDR2 SYDVKM. This CDR3 region has 13 residues. Here the CDR3 reads CASSPQNTGELFF.

The CDR3 is CASSISGSIFGEQYF. V usage is TRBV5-1 and J usage is TRBJ2-7; checking the TCRdb D call of TRBD2 is not possible without DNA. The CDR3 spans 15 residues. CDR1 is SGHRS and CDR2 is YFSETQ in the germline V gene.

The V gene is TRBV9, the J gene TRBJ2-1; TCRdb indicates TRBD1, and absent DNA this call remains unverified. The CDR3 totals 15 residues. Germline V lookup: CDR1 SGDLS, CDR2 YYNGEE. Here the CDR3 reads CASSVVASGNNEQFF.